The clone carrying this TCR beta chain was counted only a few times. Its cognate antigen is unknown. V gave up 1 base and J gave up 3 bases, with 9 bases separating them. CDR1 and CDR2 from the germline V gene are LNHNV and YYDKDF (reference sequence). The CDR3 is made up of 14 amino acids. Measured with immunoSEQ multiplex PCR; TCRdb has only the in-frame clones, and not every one. The sample comprises 100,000 to 150,000 clones, roughly 87% of which are singletons, and under 1.5% rests with the top ten. The data derive from a study of T cell responses to AZD1222 COVID-19 vaccine. Study-level findings and limits: Per reports, nearly half of all spike-specific TCRs target regions that are unmutated in variants.

The sequenced sample was peripheral blood, obtained on day 0 of AZD1222 vaccination. This clonotype was obtained from an adult in good health. The V call is TRBV15, the J call TRBJ1-2, with TRBD1 as a possible D gene (5 bases). CDR3 sequence (DNA): TGTGCCACCAGCAGAGTCCCGGGGGACTATGGCTACACCTTC. Amino acid sequence: CATSRVPGDYGYTF.